A single sample gave rise to the 27 T cell receptor beta chains below, sequenced in a study of T cell changes during pregnancy in multiple sclerosis. The table came from immunoSEQ multiplex PCR; TCRdb's copy has only in-frame clones and leaves some out. This sample has around 100,000 clones; approximately 90% occur once, and the top ten carry approximately 1.4%. Sequencing used peripheral blood, obtained in the third trimester of pregnancy. These receptor sequences come from a female donor with multiple sclerosis, enrolled in a pregnancy study.

CDR3: CASRTLVTGREFF. As DNA, the CDR3 is TGTGCCAGCAGGACACTAGTCACTGGCAGAGAGTTCTTC. The rearrangement links TRBV6-1 to TRBJ2-1; the D gene is possibly TRBD2 (5 bases). The germline CDR1 and CDR2 sequences are MNHNS and SASEGT. With 6 bases removed from V and 14 bases from J, the gap between germline ends came to 20 bases. This CDR3 is 13 amino acids long.

There are a few counts of this clone. This rearrangement joins TRBV7-9 to TRBJ1-2; the match to TRBD1 covers 9 bases. Germline CDR1 and CDR2: SEHNR and FQNEAQ (reference sequence). V lost 5 bases, J lost 4 bases, and 11 bases stayed unmatched. The CDR3 extends over 16 amino acids. The CDR3 coding sequence is TGTGCCAGCAGCCGCCAAGGGACAGGGATTAGCTATGGCTACACCTTC. This encodes CASSRQGTGISYGYTF. The full variable domain, completed using reference TRBV7-9 and TRBJ1-2, is DTGVSQNPRHKITKRGQNVTFRCDPISEHNRLYWYRQTLGQGPEFLTYFQNEAQLEKSRLLSDRFSAERPKGSFSTLEIQRTEQGDSAMYLCASSRQGTGISYGYTFGSGTRLTVV.

Comments on this clone: Compared with germline, one end of the junction differs, possibly owing to a read error. V and J are TRBV28 and TRBJ1-2, with D tentatively TRBD1 (6 bases). Germline V gene lookup returns CDR1 MDHEN and CDR2 SYDVKM. The CDR3 has 15 residues. The CDR3 loop is CASSPSLGGGPGGAF. The CDR3 coding sequence is TGTGCCAGCAGTCCCTCTCTCGGAGGCGGCCCTGGGGGCGCCTTC.

The genes are TRBV4-2 and TRBJ1-2, with D uncertain. Germline V CDR1 and CDR2: LGHNA, YNFKEQ. V was cut by 0 bases and J by 1 base, with 6 bases left in between. The CDR3 runs 14 residues. CDR3 DNA: TGTGCCAGCAGCCAAGATAGAGTTAACTATGGCTACACCTTC. Translating it yields CASSQDRVNYGYTF.

V is TRBV7-6 and J is TRBJ2-3; D remains unclear. The CDR3 covers 12 residues. The germline CDR1 and CDR2 sequences are SGHVS and FNYEAQ. The ends were cut back, 6 bases at V and 4 bases at J, with 8 bases in the middle. CDR3 in DNA: TGTGCCAGCAGTTCTTTATCAGATACGCAGTATTTT. Encoded protein: CASSSLSDTQYF.

V usage is TRBV2 and J usage is TRBJ1-4; unclear D gene. Trimming took 4 bases from V and 0 from J, leaving 9 bases between them. From germline, CDR1 is SNHLY and CDR2 FYNNEI. The CDR3 is 15 residues long. CDR3 DNA sequence: TGTGCCAGCAGTGTACGACAAGCAACTAATGAAAAACTGTTTTTT. It specifies CASSVRQATNEKLFF.

This rearrangement joins TRBV7-7 to TRBJ2-1, with 11 positions matching TRBD2. V lost 5 bases and J lost 9; bases outside the gene matches: 6. CDR1 SSHAT and CDR2 FNYEAQ come from the germline V gene (reference sequence). This CDR3 spans 14 amino acids. CDR3 amino acids: CASSPVTSGGEQFF. The CDR3 bases are TGTGCCAGCAGCCCAGTCACTAGCGGGGGTGAGCAGTTCTTC.

The V gene is TRBV5-4, the J gene TRBJ1-2, with a possible D match to TRBD1 (5 bases). This CDR3 is built from 15 residues. The germline CDR1 and CDR2 sequences are SGHNT and YYREEE (reference sequence). Trimming removed 4 bases at V and 5 bases at J, with 18 bases between. Here the CDR3 reads CASSPEIRGGYGYTF. For the CDR3, the DNA is TGTGCCAGCAGCCCGGAGATTCGGGGGGGATATGGCTACACCTTC.

This clone was seen only once. This chain uses TRBV29-1 with TRBJ2-7, with 9 positions matching TRBD1. The V gene's germline CDR1 is SQVTM and CDR2 ANQGSEA. This CDR3 has 13 amino acids. The J segment lost 3 bases and the V segment lost 6 bases, leaving 6 bases of the junction unmatched. The CDR3 loop is CSVHRDRVYEQYF. CDR3 bases: TGCAGCGTACACCGGGACAGGGTCTACGAGCAGTACTTC.

This chain connects TRBV6-5 to TRBJ1-4; TRBD1 aligns across 8 bases. CDR1 MNHEY and CDR2 SVGAGI come from the germline V gene. The junction had 3 bases not matched to a gene; V was cut back by 5 bases and J by 4 bases. The length of the CDR3 is 14 residues. The DNA for the CDR3 is TGTGCCAGCAGTCAGACAGGGGTTAATGAAAAACTGTTTTTT. This codes for CASSQTGVNEKLFF.

The V and J genes are TRBV2 and TRBJ2-1; 12 bases are shared with TRBD2. V was pared by 6 bases and J by 8 bases, with 5 bases of the junction left unmatched. Germline V gene lookup returns CDR1 SNHLY and CDR2 FYNNEI. The CDR3 sequence is 14 residues long. The CDR3 spells CASSASGGAHEQFF. The CDR3 DNA is TGTGCCAGCAGCGCTAGCGGGGGGGCCCATGAGCAGTTCTTC.

This chain joins TRBV4-1 and TRBJ1-1; D remains unclear. CDR3 length equals 13 residues. Trimming cost V 4 bases and J 8 bases, with 14 bases left between them. Germline V lookup: CDR1 MGHRA, CDR2 YSYEKL. The CDR3 bases are TGCGCCAGCAGCCCGAGGATTAATACAGAAGCTTTCTTT. Protein: CASSPRINTEAFF.

The chain combines TRBV6-6 with TRBJ1-2; 8 bases align to TRBD1. Trimming cost V 6 bases and J 0 bases; bases outside gene matches: 6. CDR1 is MNHNY, CDR2 SVGAGI, per germline (reference sequence). CDR3 length: 15 amino acids. In DNA, the CDR3 is TGTGCCAGCAGGTCGACAGGGGAAGCTAACTATGGCTACACCTTC. This translates into CASRSTGEANYGYTF.

This clone was detected only a few times. The rearrangement links TRBV30 to TRBJ1-6; TRBD1 is a possible D gene (6 bases). The CDR3 has 12 residues. Trimming cost V 8 bases and J 7 bases, with 12 bases left between them. Germline V gives CDR1 GTSNPN, CDR2 SVGIG (reference sequence). The CDR3 region is CAADRKNSPLHF. CDR3 nucleotides: TGTGCCGCTGACAGGAAAAATTCACCCCTCCACTTT.

The chain combines TRBV2 with TRBJ1-3, with D maybe TRBD1 (5 bases). V was trimmed by 7 bases and J by 4 bases, leaving 17 bases between them. This CDR3 is 15 amino acids long. Germline CDR1 and CDR2: SNHLY and FYNNEI. The CDR3, as DNA: TGTGCCAGCACTGGGACGGGGGATAAAGGAAACACCATATATTTT. The encoded protein is CASTGTGDKGNTIYF.

A few counts support this clone. The chain joins TRBV19 to TRBJ1-5; 10 nucleotides align to TRBD1. The CDR3 contains 15 residues. Germline V gene data show CDR1 as LNHDA and CDR2 as SQIVND (reference sequence). V shed 0 bases and J 7 bases; nucleotides not matched to a gene: 3. The CDR3 region has the DNA TGTGCCAGTAGTATAGATGGGACAGGGGTGCAGCCCCAGCATTTT. Translating it yields CASSIDGTGVQPQHF.

This clone came up once. The chain joins TRBV6-1 to TRBJ2-2, with a tentative D call TRBD2 (6 bases). The CDR3 consists of 15 residues. In germline, CDR1 is MNHNS, CDR2 SASEGT. Trimming took 8 bases from V and 3 from J, leaving 16 bases between them. Here the CDR3 DNA reads TGTGCCAGCCTGGGTGGGGGGTGGTACACCGGGGAGCTGTTTTTT. The encoded protein is CASLGGGWYTGELFF.

The chain couples TRBV5-1 to TRBJ2-1, with D possibly matching TRBD1 (6 bases). V lost 4 bases to trimming and J lost 4 bases, with 21 bases between them. The CDR3 spans 17 residues. The germline V gene encodes CDR1 SGHRS and CDR2 YFSETQ. Here the CDR3 DNA reads TGCGCCAGCAGCGGACAGCCTCGACTTAACGGTTACAATGAGCAGTTCTTC. It yields the protein CASSGQPRLNGYNEQFF.

This clone showed up just once. The rearrangement joins TRBV5-8 to TRBJ2-7, with 7 bases matching TRBD1. The CDR3 loop spans 15 amino acids. Unmatched junction bases numbered 7, after V lost 4 bases and J lost 0 bases. Germline V lookup: CDR1 SGHTS, CDR2 YDEGEE. The CDR3 spells CASSPGQAVSYEQYF. The CDR3 DNA reads TGTGCCAGCAGCCCCGGACAGGCTGTCTCCTACGAGCAGTACTTC.

This rearrangement joins TRBV28 to TRBJ1-1; D is possibly TRBD1 (6 bases). Trimming left V 6 bases short and J 11 bases short, with 10 bases between. The CDR3 length is 10 residues. Germline assignment: CDR1 MDHEN and CDR2 SYDVKM. As DNA, the CDR3 is TGTGCCAGCAGACAGGGCGCTGCTTTCTTT. This gives the protein CASRQGAAFF.

V gene TRBV27 combines with J gene TRBJ2-7, with TRBD2 identical over 8 bases. The CDR3 totals 14 residues. The germline V gene has CDR1 MNHEY and CDR2 SMNVEV (reference sequence). V lost 4 bases and J lost 3; bases outside the gene matches: 5. The CDR3 DNA reads TGTGCCAGCAGTTCTCTAGCGGGCAGCTACGAGCAGTACTTC. It yields the protein CASSSLAGSYEQYF.

Remarks on this clone: Germline and junction disagree at one end, which may indicate a read error. The V call is TRBV7-2, the J call TRBJ2-6; 11 bases are shared with TRBD2. This CDR3 has 17 residues. Per germline, CDR1 SGHTA and CDR2 FQGNSA. CDR3 DNA: TGTGCCAGCAGCCTAGCGGGAGGCTACTCTGGGGCCAACGTCCTGACTTTC. It specifies CASSLAGGYSGANVLTF.

This chain connects TRBV30 to TRBJ1-2, with a possible D match to TRBD1 (6 bases). The V end was cut by 8 bases, the J end by 6 bases, with 13 bases between. The germline V gene has CDR1 GTSNPN and CDR2 SVGIG (reference sequence). The CDR3 length is 11 residues. DNA of the CDR3: TGTGCCGGGGGCAAGAGCCATGGCTACACCTTC. Translation gives CAGGKSHGYTF.

This rearrangement joins TRBV7-2 to TRBJ1-3, with unresolved D. V shed 4 bases and J shed 2 bases, with 9 bases lying between them. Germline loops: CDR1 SGHTA, CDR2 FQGNSA. CDR3 length: 14 residues. DNA for the CDR3: TGTGCCAGCAGCTCATCAGTGACTGGAAACACCATATATTTT. Translation gives CASSSSVTGNTIYF.

The J gene is TRBJ1-1, the V gene TRBV7-2; D not certain. The CDR3 loop spans 14 amino acids. Germline values: CDR1 SGHTA, CDR2 FQGNSA. The germline V and J ends were trimmed by 1 base and 6 bases, with 12 bases remaining between them. The CDR3 bases are TGTGCCAGCAGCTTAGGGGCGGGCGAAGCTGAAGCTTTCTTT. It encodes CASSLGAGEAEAFF.

This clone was recorded only once. This sequence joins TRBV27 and TRBJ2-5, with D tentatively TRBD2 (6 bases). Per the germline V gene, CDR1 is MNHEY and CDR2 is SMNVEV (reference sequence). Trimming took off 2 bases at V and 5 bases at J, with 9 bases between the two ends. The CDR3 runs 13 residues. Written as DNA, the CDR3 is TGTGCCAGCAGTTTAGGCGGGATTGAGACCCAGTACTTC. The encoded protein is CASSLGGIETQYF.

V and J are TRBV7-9 and TRBJ1-1, with 11 bases fitting TRBD1. Germline lookup yields CDR1 SEHNR and CDR2 FQNEAQ (reference sequence). This CDR3 is 17 amino acids long. With V trimmed by 1 base and J by 1 base, 5 bases remained unmatched. CDR3 nucleotides: TGTGCCAGCAGCTTAGGAGGGACAGGGGGGAGGAACACTGAAGCTTTCTTT. Translating it yields CASSLGGTGGRNTEAFF. Drawing the rest from reference TRBV7-9 and TRBJ1-1, the complete variable domain is DTGVSQNPRHKITKRGQNVTFRCDPISEHNRLYWYRQTLGQGPEFLTYFQNEAQLEKSRLLSDRFSAERPKGSFSTLEIQRTEQGDSAMYLCASSLGGTGGRNTEAFFGQGTRLTVV.